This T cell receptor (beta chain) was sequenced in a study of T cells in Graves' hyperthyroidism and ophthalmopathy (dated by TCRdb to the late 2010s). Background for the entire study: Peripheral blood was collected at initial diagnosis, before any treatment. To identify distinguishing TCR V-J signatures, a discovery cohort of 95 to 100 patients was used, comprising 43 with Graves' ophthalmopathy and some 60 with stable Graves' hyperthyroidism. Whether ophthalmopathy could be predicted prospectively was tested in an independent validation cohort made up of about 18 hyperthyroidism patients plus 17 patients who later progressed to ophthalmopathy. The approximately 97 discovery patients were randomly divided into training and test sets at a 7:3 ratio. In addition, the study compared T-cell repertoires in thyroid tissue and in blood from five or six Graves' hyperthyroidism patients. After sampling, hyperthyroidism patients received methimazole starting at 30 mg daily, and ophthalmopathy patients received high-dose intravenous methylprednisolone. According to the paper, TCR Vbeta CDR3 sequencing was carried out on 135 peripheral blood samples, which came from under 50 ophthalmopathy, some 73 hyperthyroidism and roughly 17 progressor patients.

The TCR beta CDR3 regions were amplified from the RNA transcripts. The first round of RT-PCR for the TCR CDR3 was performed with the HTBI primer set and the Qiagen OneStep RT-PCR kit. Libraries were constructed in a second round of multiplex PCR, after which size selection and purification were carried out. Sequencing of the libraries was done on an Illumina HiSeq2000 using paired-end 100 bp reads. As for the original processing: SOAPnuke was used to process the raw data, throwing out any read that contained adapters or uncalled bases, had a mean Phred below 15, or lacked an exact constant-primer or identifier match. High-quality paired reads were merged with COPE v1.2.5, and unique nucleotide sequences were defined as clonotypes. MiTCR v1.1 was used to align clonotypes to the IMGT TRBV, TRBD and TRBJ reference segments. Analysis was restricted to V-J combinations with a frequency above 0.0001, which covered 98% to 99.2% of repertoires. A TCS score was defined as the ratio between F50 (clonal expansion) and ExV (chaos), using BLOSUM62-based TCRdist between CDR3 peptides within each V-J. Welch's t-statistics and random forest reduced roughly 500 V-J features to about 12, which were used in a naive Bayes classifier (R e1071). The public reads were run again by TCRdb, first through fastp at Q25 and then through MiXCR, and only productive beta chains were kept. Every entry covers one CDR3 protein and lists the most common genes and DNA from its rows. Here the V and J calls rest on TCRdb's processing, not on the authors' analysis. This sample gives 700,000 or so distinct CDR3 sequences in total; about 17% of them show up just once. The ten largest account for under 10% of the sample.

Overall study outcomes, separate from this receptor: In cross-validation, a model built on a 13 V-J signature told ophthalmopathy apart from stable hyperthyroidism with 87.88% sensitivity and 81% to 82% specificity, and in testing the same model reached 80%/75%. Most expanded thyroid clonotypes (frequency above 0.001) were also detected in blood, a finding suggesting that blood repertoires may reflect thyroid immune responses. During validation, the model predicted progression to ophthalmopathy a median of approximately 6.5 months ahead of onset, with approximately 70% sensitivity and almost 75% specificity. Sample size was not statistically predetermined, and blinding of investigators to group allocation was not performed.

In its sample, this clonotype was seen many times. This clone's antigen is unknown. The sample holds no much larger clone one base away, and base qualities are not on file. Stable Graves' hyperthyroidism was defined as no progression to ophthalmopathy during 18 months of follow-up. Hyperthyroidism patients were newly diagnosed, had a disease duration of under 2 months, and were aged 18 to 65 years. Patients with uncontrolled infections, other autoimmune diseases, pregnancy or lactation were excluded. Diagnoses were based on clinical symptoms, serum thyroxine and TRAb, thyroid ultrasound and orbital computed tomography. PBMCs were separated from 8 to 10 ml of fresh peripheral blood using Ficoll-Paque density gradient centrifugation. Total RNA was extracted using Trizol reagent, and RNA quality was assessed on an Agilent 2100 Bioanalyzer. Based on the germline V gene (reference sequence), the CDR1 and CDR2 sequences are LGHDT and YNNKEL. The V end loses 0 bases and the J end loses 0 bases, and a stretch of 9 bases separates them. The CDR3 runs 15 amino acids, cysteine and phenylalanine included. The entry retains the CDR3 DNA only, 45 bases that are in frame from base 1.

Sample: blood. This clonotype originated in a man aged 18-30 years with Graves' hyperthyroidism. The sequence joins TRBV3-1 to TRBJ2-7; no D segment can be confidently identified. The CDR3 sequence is CASSQEELPSYEQYF. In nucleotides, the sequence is TGTGCCAGCAGCCAAGAGGAACTCCCCTCCTACGAGCAGTACTTC.